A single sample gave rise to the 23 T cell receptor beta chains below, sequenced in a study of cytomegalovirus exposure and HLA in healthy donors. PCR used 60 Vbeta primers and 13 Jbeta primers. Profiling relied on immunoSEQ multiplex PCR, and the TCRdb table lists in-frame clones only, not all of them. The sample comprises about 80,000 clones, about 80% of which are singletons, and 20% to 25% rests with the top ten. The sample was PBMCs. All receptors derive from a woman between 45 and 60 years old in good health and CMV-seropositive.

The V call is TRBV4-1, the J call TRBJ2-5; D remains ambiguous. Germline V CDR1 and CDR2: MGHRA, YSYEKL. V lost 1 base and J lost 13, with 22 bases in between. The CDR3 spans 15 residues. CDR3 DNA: TGCGCCAGCAGCCAAGGAATCCTCTTAACCGGTCTACCGTACTTC. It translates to CASSQGILLTGLPYF.

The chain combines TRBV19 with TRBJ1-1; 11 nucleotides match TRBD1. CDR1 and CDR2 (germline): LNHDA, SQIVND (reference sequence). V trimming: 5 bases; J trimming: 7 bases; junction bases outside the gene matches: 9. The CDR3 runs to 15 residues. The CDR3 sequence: CASSLLPGQGGEAFF. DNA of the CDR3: TGTGCCAGTAGTCTCCTTCCGGGACAGGGGGGTGAAGCTTTCTTT. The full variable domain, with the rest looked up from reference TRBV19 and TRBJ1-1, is DGGITQSPKYLFRKEGQNVTLSCEQNLNHDAMYWYRQDPGQGLRLIYYSQIVNDFQKGDIAEGYSVSREKKESFPLTVTSAQKNPTAFYLCASSLLPGQGGEAFFGQGTRLTVV.

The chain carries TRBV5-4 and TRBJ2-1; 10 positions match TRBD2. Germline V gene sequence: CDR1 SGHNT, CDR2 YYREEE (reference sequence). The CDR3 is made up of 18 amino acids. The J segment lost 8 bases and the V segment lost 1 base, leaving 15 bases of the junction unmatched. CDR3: CASSLSTVLAGFRDEQFF. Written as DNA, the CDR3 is TGTGCCAGCAGCTTGTCGACCGTACTAGCGGGATTTCGGGATGAGCAGTTCTTC.

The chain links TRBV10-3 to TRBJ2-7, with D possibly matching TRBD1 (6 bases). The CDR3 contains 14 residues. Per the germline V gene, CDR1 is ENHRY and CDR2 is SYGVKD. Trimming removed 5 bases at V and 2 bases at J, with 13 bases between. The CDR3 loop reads CAISHRDRAYEQYV. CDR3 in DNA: TGTGCCATCAGTCACAGGGATCGCGCCTACGAGCAGTACGTC.

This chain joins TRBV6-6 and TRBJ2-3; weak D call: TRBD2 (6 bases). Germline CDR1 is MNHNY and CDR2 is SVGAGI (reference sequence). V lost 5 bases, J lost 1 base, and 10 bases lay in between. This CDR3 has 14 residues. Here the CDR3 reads CASSRGGGTDTQYF. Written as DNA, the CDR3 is TGTGCCAGCAGTCGAGGAGGGGGCACAGATACGCAGTATTTT.

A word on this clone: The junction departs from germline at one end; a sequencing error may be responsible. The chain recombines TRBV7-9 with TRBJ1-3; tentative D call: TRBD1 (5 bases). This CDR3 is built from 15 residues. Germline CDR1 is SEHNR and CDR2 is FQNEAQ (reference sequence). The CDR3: CSSSLGATTGNTIYF. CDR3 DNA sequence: TGTTCCAGCAGCTTAGGGGCGACTACTGGAAACACCATATATTTT.

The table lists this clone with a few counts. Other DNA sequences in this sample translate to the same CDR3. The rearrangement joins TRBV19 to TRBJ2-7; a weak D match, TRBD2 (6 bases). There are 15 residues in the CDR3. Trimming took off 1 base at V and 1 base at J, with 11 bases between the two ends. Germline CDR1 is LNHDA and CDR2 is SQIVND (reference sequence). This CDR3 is CASSIAGGSSYEQYF. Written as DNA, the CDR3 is TGTGCCAGTAGTATAGCCGGGGGTAGTTCCTACGAGCAGTACTTC.

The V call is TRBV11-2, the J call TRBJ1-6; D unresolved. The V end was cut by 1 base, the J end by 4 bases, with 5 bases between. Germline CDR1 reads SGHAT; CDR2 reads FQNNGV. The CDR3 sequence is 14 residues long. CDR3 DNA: TGTGCCAGCAGCTTAGCACAGTATAATTCACCCCTCCACTTT. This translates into CASSLAQYNSPLHF.

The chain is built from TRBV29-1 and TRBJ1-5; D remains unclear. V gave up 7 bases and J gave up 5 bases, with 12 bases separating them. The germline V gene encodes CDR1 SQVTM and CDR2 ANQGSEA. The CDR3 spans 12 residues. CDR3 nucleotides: TGCAGCGCCTCCAACGGGGATCAGCCCCAGCATTTT. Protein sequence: CSASNGDQPQHF.

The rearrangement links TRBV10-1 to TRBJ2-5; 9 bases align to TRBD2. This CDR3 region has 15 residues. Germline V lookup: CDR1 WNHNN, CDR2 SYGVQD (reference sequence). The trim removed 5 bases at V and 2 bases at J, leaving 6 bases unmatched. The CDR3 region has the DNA TGCGCCAGCAGTCATGGAGCGGGGGGTCAAGAGACCCAGTACTTC. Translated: CASSHGAGGQETQYF.

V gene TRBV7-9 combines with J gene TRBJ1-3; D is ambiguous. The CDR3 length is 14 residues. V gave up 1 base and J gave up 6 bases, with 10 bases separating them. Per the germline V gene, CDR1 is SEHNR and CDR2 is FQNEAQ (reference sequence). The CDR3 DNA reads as TGTGCCAGCAGCTTAGGCGGGAAACTAAACACCATATATTTT. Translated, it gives CASSLGGKLNTIYF.

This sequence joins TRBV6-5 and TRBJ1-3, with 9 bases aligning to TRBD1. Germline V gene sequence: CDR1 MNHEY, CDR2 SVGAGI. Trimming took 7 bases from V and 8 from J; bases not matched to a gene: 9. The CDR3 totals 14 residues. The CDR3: CASTRTGAGDTIYF. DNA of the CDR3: TGTGCCAGCACGCGGACAGGGGCGGGGGACACCATATATTTT.

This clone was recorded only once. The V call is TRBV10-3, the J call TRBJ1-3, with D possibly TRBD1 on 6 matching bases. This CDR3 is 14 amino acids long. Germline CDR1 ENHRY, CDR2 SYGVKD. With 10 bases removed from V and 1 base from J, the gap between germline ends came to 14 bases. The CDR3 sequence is CATQDSSSGNTIYF. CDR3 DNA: TGTGCCACCCAGGACAGTTCATCTGGAAACACCATATATTTT.

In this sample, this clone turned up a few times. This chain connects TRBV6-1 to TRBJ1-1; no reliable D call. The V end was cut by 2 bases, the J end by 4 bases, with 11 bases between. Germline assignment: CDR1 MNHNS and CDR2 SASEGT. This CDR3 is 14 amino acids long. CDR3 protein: CASSEHPPSTEAFF. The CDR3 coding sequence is TGTGCCAGCAGTGAACATCCACCGAGCACTGAAGCTTTCTTT.

CDR3: CASSQVGGDGYTF. DNA of the CDR3: TGTGCCAGCAGCCAAGTAGGGGGCGATGGCTACACCTTC. The gene calls are TRBV14 and TRBJ1-2, with 7 bases aligning to TRBD1. Germline V lookup: CDR1 SGHDN, CDR2 FVKESK. The CDR3 is made up of 13 amino acids. V lost 1 base and J lost 6; bases outside the gene matches: 2.

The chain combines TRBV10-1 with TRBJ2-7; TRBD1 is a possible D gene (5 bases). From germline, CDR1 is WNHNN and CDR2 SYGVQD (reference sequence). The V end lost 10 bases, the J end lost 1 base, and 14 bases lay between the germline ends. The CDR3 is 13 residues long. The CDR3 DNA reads TGCGCCACGGATACAAGGGGATCCTACGAGCAGTACTTC. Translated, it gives CATDTRGSYEQYF.

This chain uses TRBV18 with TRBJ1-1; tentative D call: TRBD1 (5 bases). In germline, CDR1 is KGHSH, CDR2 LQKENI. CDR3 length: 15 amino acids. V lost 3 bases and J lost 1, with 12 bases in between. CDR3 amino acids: CASSPERGRNTEAFF. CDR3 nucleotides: TGTGCCAGCTCACCGGAAAGGGGCCGGAACACTGAAGCTTTCTTT.

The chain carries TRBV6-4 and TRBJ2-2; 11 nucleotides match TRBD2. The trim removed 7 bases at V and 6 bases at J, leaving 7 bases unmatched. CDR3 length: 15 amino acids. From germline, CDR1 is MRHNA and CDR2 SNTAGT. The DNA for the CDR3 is TGTGCCAGCAAGATACTAGCGGGAGTTTCCGGGGAGCTGTTTTTT. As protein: CASKILAGVSGELFF.

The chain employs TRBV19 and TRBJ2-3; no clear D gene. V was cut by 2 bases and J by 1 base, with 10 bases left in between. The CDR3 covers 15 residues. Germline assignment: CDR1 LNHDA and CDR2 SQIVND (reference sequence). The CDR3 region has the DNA TGTGCCAGTAGTATACAGGTCCAGGGCACAGATACGCAGTATTTT. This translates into CASSIQVQGTDTQYF.

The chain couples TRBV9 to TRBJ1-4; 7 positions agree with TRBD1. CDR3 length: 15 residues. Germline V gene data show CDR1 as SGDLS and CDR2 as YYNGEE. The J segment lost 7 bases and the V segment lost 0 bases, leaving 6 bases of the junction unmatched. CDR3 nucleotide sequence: TGTGCCAGCAGCGTAGGGACTCCAGGGGGTGAAAAACTGTTTTTT. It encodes CASSVGTPGGEKLFF.

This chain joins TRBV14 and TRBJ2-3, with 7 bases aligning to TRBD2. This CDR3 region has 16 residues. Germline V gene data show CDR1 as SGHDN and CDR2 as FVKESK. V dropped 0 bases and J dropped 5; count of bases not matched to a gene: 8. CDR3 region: CASSQDGSASGDTQYF. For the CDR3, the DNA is TGTGCCAGCAGCCAAGATGGGAGTGCTAGCGGAGATACGCAGTATTTT. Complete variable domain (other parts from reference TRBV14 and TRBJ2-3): EAGVTQFPSHSVIEKGQTVTLRCDPISGHDNLYWYRRVMGKEIKFLLHFVKESKQDESGMPNNRFLAERTGGTYSTLKVQPAELEDSGVYFCASSQDGSASGDTQYFGPGTRLTVL.

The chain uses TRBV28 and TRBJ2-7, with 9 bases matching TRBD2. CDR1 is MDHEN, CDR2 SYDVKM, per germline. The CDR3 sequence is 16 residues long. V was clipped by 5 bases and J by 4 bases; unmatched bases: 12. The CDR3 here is CASSPPRAGGRYEQYV. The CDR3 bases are TGTGCCAGCAGTCCCCCGAGGGCGGGAGGGCGATACGAGCAGTACGTC.

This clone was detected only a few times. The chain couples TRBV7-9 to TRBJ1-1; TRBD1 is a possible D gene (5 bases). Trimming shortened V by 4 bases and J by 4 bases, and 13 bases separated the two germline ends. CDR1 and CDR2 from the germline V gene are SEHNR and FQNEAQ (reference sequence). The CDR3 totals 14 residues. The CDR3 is CASSSSGGGTEAFF. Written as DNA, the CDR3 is TGTGCCAGCAGCTCAAGCGGCGGGGGCACTGAAGCTTTCTTT.